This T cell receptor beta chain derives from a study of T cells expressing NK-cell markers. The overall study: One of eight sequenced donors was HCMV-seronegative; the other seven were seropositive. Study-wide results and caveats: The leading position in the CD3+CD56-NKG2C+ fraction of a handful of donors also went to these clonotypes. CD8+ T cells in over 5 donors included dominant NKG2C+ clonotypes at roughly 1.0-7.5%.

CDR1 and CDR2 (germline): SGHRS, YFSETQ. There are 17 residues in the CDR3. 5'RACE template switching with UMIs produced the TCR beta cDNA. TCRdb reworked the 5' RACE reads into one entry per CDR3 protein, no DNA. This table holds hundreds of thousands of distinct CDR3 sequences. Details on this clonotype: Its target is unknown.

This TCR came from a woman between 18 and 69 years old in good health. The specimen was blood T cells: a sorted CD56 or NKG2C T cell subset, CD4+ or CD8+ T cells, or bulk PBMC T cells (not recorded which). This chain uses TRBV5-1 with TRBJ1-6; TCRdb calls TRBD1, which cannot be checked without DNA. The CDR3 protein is CASSLEGTGGGNSPLHF.